This record covers a single T cell receptor (beta chain). The CDR3 length is 14 residues. Germline CDR1 MGHDK, CDR2 SYGVNS. The PCR employed 60 Vbeta primers together with 13 Jbeta primers. Some clones are missing from TCRdb's copy, which holds only in-frame ones; the method was immunoSEQ multiplex PCR. Among around 62,000 clones listed, 78% were seen once. These data originate in a study of cytomegalovirus exposure and HLA in healthy donors. The sequence came from a man aged 40-55 years in good health and CMV-seronegative. Source material: PBMCs. The chain employs TRBV25-1 and TRBJ2-5; tentative D call: TRBD2 (6 bases). The tail of the sequence fits TRBJ2-7 better, so the J call may be wrong. CDR3 loop: CASSGAGGTYEQYF. DNA for the CDR3: TGTGCCAGCAGTGGGGCCGGGGGAACCTACGAGCAGTACTTC.